A single T cell receptor beta chain is shown here with its context. Participants, about 18 to 90 years old, spanned 25 or so US areas. Cohort assignment relied on participant-reported clinical history. V gave up 3 bases and J gave up 14 bases, with 19 bases separating them. Germline V gene data show CDR1 as SGHVS and CDR2 as FNYEAQ. This CDR3 contains 14 residues. Sequenced by immunoSEQ multiplex PCR; TCRdb stores in-frame clones only, minus some. The sample shows under 200,000 clones, around 82% of them seen only once. These data originate in a study of blood T cell repertoires in COVID-19. Overall study context: From the United States, Italy and Spain came samples of acute and convalescent COVID-19. T cells, B-cell-depleted T cells, or PBMCs supplied cDNA or gDNA.

The sample taken for sequencing was PBMCs or T cells enriched from blood (not recorded which). J is TRBJ1-4 and V is TRBV7-6, with D hard to call. This TCR derives from a woman aged 55-70 years with acute COVID-19. The CDR3 bases are TGTGCCAGCAGCTTTAGTACCTCGCACAGTGGGCTGTTTTTT. Its protein is CASSFSTSHSGLFF.